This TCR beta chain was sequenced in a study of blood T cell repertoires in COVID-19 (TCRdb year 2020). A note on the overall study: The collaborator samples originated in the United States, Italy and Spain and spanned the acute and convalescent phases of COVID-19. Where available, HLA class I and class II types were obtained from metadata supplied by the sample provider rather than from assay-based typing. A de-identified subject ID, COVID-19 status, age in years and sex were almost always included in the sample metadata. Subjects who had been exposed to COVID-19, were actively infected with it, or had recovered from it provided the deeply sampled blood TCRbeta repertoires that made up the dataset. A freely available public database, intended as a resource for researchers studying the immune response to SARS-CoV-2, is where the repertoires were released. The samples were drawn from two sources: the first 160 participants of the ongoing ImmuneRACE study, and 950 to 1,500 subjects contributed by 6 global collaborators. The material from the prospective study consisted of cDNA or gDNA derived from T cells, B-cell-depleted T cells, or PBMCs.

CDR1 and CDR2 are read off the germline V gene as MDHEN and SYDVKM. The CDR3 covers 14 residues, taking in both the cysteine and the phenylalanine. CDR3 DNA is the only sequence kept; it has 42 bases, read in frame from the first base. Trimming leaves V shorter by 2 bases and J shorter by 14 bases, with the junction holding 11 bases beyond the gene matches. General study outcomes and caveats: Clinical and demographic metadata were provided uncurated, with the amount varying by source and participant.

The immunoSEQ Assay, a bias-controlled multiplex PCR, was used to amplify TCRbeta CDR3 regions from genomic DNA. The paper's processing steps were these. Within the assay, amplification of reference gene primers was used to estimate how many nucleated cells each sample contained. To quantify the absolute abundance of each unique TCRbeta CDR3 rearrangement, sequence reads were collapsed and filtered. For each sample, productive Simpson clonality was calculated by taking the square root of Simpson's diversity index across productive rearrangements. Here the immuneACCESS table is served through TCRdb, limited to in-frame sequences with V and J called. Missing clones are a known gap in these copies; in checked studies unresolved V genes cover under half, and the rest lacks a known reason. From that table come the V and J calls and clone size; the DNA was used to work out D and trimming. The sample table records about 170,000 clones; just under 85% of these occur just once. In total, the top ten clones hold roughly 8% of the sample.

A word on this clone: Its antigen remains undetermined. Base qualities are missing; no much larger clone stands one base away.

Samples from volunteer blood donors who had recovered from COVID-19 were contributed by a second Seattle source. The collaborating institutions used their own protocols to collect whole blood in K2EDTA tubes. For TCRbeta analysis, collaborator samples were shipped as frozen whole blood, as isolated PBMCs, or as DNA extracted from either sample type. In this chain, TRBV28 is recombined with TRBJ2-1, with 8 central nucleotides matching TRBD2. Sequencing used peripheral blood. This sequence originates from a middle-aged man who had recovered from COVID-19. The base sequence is TGTGCCAGCAGTTTAATCTTCGGGGCCGGGGGGGAGTTCTTC. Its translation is CASSLIFGAGGEFF.